This paragraph reports one TCR beta chain. Its antigen is undetermined. The data stem from a study of T cell repertoires in cytomegalovirus infection. In TCRdb, the reads were re-called with MiXCR into one record per CDR3 protein. The data hold about half a million distinct CDR3 sequences, with 33% observed a single time. From germline, CDR1 is MNHEY and CDR2 SMNVEV (reference sequence). The CDR3 is 15 residues long. V shed 5 bases and J 4 bases; nucleotides not matched to a gene: 6. The chain uses TRBV27 and TRBJ1-3, with 9 positions matching TRBD1. The material sequenced was cultured PBMCs, taken from culture after CMV antigen stimulation. This clonotype was sampled from a human donor in good health (CMV status not recorded). Some clones in this sample may be carry-over from other donors' samples. CDR3 amino acids: CASSPIQGAGNTIYF. The CDR3, as DNA: TGTGCCAGCAGTCCGATACAGGGGGCAGGAAACACCATATATTTT.